This entry concerns a single T cell receptor (delta chain). Its target is not known. With only one base between it and a far larger clone, this is likely a read error. The sample carries other DNA sequences with the same CDR3. This sample was included in a study of γδ T cells in repeated Plasmodium falciparum infection. Study-level background: Donors had four controlled P. falciparum NF54 infections over about 640 days. Malian gammadelta TCRs were studied during no-transmission periods and across acute malaria episodes.

General study points: Vgamma9/Vdelta2+ repertoires stayed stably polyclonal over time and infection.

TRG and TRD sequences were obtained from every sorted gammadelta sample. TCRdb re-called clones from the multiplex PCR reads via CATT. The sample records 75,000 to 95,000 delta-chain clones, less than 1% being singletons. Germline V gives CDR1 GEAIGNYY, CDR2 EKD. Trimming took 0 bases from V and 1 from J, leaving 11 bases between them. The CDR3 is made up of 15 amino acids. Bulk repertoires came from Vgamma9/Vdelta2+ or Vdelta2-negative gammadelta T cells flow-sorted from PBMC. This receptor was obtained from a pool of human donors (malaria-infected and uninfected, not separated). V and J are TRDV2 and TRDJ1; D perhaps matches TRDD3 (5 bases). The J gene was not available in TCRdb and was assigned here by matching the DNA to germline segments. Sample: gamma-delta T cells from blood. The CDR3 loop is CACDTGGMGTDKLIF. DNA of the CDR3: TGTGCCTGTGACACCGGTGGGATGGGCACCGATAAACTCATCTTT.